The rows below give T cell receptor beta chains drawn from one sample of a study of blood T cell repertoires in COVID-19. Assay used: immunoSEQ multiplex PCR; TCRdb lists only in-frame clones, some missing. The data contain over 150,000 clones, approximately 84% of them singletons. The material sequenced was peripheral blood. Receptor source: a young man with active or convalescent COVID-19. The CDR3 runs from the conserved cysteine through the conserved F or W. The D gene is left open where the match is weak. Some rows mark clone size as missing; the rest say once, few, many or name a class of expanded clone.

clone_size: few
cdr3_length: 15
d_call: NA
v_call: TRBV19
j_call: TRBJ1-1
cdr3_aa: CASITEGRGNTEAFF
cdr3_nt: TGTGCCAGTATCACCGAGGGGAGGGGTAACACTGAAGCTTTCTTT

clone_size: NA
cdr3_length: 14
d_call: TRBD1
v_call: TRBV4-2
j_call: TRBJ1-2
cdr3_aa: CASSQGQGWSGYTF
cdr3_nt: TGTGCCAGCAGCCAAGGACAGGGGTGGAGTGGCTACACCTTC

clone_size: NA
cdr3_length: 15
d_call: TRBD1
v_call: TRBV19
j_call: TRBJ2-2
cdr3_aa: CASSIGQGLTGELFF
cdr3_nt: TGTGCCAGTAGTATAGGACAGGGGTTGACCGGGGAGCTGTTTTTT

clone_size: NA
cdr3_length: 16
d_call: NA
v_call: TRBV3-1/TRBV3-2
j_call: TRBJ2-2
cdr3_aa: CASSQDQGSNTGELFF
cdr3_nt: TGTGCCAGCAGCCAAGATCAGGGGTCGAACACCGGGGAGCTGTTTTTT

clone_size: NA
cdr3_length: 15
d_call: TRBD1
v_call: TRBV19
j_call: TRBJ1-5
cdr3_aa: CASSILTGANQPQHF
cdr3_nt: TGTGCCAGTAGTATCCTCACAGGGGCCAATCAGCCCCAGCATTTT

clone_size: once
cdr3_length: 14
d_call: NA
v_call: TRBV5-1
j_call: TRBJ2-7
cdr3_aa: CASSLASVSYEQYF
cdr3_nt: TGCGCCAGCAGCTTGGCCTCGGTTTCCTACGAGCAGTACTTC

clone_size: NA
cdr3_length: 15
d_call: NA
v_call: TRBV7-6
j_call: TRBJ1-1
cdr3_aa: CASSSSRGGLTEAFF
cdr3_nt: TGTGCCAGCAGCTCCTCCCGGGGGGGGTTAACTGAAGCTTTCTTT

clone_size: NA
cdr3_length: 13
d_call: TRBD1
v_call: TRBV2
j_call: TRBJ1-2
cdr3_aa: CASFRDRADGYTF
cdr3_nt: TGTGCCAGCTTTAGGGACAGGGCGGATGGCTACACCTTC

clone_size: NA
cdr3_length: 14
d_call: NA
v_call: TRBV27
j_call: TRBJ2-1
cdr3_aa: CASSQSRVYNEQFF
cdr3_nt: TGTGCCAGCAGTCAGAGCAGGGTCTACAATGAGCAGTTCTTC

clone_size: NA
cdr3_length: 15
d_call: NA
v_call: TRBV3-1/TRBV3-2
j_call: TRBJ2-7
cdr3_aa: CASSQDEAGTYEQYF
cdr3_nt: TGTGCCAGCAGCCAAGACGAGGCGGGGACCTACGAGCAGTACTTC

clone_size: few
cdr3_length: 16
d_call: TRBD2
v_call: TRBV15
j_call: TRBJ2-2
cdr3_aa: CATSTLAGVNTGELFF
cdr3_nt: TGTGCCACCAGCACGCTAGCGGGAGTTAACACCGGGGAGCTGTTTTTT

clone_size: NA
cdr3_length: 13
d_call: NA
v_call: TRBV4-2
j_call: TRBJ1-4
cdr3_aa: CASSTVTNEKLFF
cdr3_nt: TGTGCCAGCAGTACAGTCACTAATGAAAAACTGTTTTTT

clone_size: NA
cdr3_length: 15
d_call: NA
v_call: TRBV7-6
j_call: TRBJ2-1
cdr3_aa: CASSLAGGMYNEQFF
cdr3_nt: TGTGCCAGCAGCTTAGCGGGAGGCATGTACAATGAGCAGTTCTTC

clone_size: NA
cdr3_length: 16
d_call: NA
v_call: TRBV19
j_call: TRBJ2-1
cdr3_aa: CASRTVDGKAYNEQFF
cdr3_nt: TGTGCCAGTAGAACCGTGGACGGGAAAGCCTACAATGAGCAGTTCTTC

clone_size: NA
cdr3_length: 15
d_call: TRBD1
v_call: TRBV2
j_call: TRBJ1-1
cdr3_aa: CASSDSGQVNTEAFF
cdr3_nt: TGTGCCAGCAGTGATTCGGGACAGGTGAACACTGAAGCTTTCTTT

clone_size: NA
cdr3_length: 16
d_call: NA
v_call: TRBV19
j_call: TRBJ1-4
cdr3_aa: CASSIPYGGSNEKLFF
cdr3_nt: TGTGCCAGTAGTATTCCGTACGGCGGGTCTAATGAAAAACTGTTTTTT

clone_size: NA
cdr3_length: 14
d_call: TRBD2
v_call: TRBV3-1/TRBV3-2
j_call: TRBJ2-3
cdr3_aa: CASQAGGRTDTQYF
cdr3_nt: TGTGCCAGCCAAGCGGGGGGACGCACAGATACGCAGTATTTT

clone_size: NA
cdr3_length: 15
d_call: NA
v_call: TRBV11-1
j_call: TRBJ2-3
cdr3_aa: CASSFGGGSTDTQYF
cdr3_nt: TGTGCCAGCAGCTTCGGGGGAGGCAGCACAGATACGCAGTATTTT

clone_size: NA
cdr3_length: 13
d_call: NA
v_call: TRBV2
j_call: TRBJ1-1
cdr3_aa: CASSTQGYTEAFF
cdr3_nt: TGTGCCAGCAGTACACAGGGATATACTGAAGCTTTCTTT

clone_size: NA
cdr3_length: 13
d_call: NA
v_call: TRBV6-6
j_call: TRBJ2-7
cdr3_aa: CASSYSNPGEQYF
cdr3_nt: TGTGCCAGCAGTTACTCGAACCCCGGCGAGCAGTACTTC

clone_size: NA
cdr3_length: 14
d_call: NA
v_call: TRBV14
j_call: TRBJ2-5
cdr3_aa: CASSHPRVQETQYF
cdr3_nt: TGTGCCAGCAGCCACCCCAGGGTCCAAGAGACCCAGTACTTC

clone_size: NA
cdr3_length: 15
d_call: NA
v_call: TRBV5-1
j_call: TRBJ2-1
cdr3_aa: CASSLGHLSYNEQFF
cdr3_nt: TGCGCCAGCAGCCTCGGACATCTCTCCTACAATGAGCAGTTCTTC

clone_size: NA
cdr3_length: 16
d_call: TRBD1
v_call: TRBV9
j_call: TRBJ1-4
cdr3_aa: CASSVLAQGAGEKLFF
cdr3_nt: TGTGCCAGCAGCGTATTGGCACAGGGGGCTGGTGAAAAACTGTTTTTT

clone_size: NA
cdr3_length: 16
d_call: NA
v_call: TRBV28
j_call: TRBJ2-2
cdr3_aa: CASSSPTGSITGELFF
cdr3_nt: TGTGCCAGCAGTTCCCCGACAGGCAGTATCACCGGGGAGCTGTTTTTT